This record covers a single TCR beta chain. Original methodology: Reference gene primers were amplified, and this amplification served to estimate nucleated cell counts. TCRdb's table, derived via immunoSEQ multiplex PCR, lists solely in-frame clones and lacks some. That table is the source of V, J and clone size, and D and trimming were worked out from the DNA. Of approximately 200,000 clones in the sample, less than 90% were seen once. The sample is drawn from a study of blood T cell repertoires in COVID-19. About the study: Both acute and convalescent COVID-19 samples were obtained from the United States, Italy and Spain.

V shed 6 bases and J 6 bases; nucleotides not matched to a gene: 3. The CDR3 totals 12 residues. CDR1 is WNHNN, CDR2 SYGVQD, per germline (reference sequence). Shortly before study entry, within 2 weeks, exposed participants had met a COVID-19 case. Sequencing used PBMCs or T cells enriched from blood (not recorded which). The sequence came from a woman younger than 45 who had been exposed to COVID-19. V and J are TRBV10-1 and TRBJ2-7; 9 bases agree with TRBD1. The CDR3 loop is CASRGQGSEQYF. The CDR3 nucleotides read TGCGCCAGCAGGGGACAGGGTTCCGAGCAGTACTTC.